The clone carrying this TCR beta chain was detected ten times or more. Its antigen is not known. The CDR3 sequence is 14 residues long. V lost 3 bases to trimming and J lost 2 bases, with 8 bases between them. The germline CDR1 and CDR2 sequences are SGHRS and YFSETQ. The source of the PBMCs was approximately 10 ml of fresh peripheral blood. The data were taken from a study of T cells in Graves' hyperthyroidism and ophthalmopathy. General study results and limits: Clonotypes that were expanded in thyroid above 0.001 mostly appeared in blood too.

RNA transcripts were the template for amplifying TCR beta CDR3 regions. The HTBI primer set served for first-round RT-PCR of the TCR CDR3. Using its own MiXCR run on the multiplex PCR reads, TCRdb lists one record per CDR3 protein. The sample lists a few hundred thousand distinct CDR3 sequences, about a fifth occurring once. The source is a man between 18 and 35 years old with Graves' hyperthyroidism. The chain joins TRBV5-1 to TRBJ2-2, with D uncertain. Sequencing was carried out using blood. The chain's CDR3 is CASSSDGNTGELFF. CDR3 sequence (DNA): TGCGCCAGCAGCTCAGACGGTAACACCGGGGAGCTGTTTTTT.